Below, 26 T cell receptor beta chains from the same sample are listed, as sequenced in a study of cytomegalovirus exposure and HLA in healthy donors. Generated by immunoSEQ multiplex PCR, the TCRdb table keeps only in-frame clones and is missing some. The sample comprises roughly 330,000 clones, roughly 87% of which are singletons, and about 1.2% rests with the top ten. The sample was PBMCs. These receptors came from a woman in her thirties in good health and CMV-seropositive.

V is TRBV5-6 and J is TRBJ1-1; D ambiguous. Germline V CDR1 and CDR2: SGHDT, YYEEEE. The V and J ends lost 4 bases and 1 base respectively, with 11 bases between them. This CDR3 is built from 14 residues. The CDR3 spells CASSRRGANTEAFF. The CDR3 coding sequence is TGTGCCAGCAGCCGCCGTGGAGCGAACACTGAAGCTTTCTTT. Drawing the rest from reference TRBV5-6 and TRBJ1-1, the complete variable domain is DAGVTQSPTHLIKTRGQQVTLRCSPKSGHDTVSWYQQALGQGPQFIFQYYEEEERQRGNFPDRFSGHQFPNYSSELNVNALLLGDSALYLCASSRRGANTEAFFGQGTRLTVV.

This chain links TRBV6-5 with TRBJ1-1; D may be TRBD1 (6 bases). The CDR3 sequence is 16 residues long. V shed 0 bases and J shed 4 bases, with 15 bases lying between them. CDR1 MNHEY and CDR2 SVGAGI come from the germline V gene. The chain's CDR3 is CASSYSRGARGTEAFF. CDR3 sequence (DNA): TGTGCCAGCAGTTACTCACGGGGGGCTCGAGGCACTGAAGCTTTCTTT.

J is TRBJ1-2 and V is TRBV7-2, with D maybe TRBD1 (6 bases). The CDR3 has 16 residues. CDR1 is SGHTA, CDR2 FQGNSA, per germline. V was shortened by 5 bases and J by 1 base, with 17 bases between the two germline ends. The chain's CDR3 is CASSPGAEGRNYGYTF. CDR3 bases: TGTGCCAGCAGCCCAGGGGCAGAGGGCCGTAACTATGGCTACACCTTC. Full variable domain (rest looked up from reference TRBV7-2 and TRBJ1-2): GAGVSQSPSNKVTEKGKDVELRCDPISGHTALYWYRQSLGQGLEFLIYFQGNSAPDKSGLPSDRFSAERTGGSVSTLTIQRTQQEDSAVYLCASSPGAEGRNYGYTFGSGTRLTVV.

The V and J genes are TRBV9 and TRBJ2-7; no clear D gene. The CDR3 loop spans 16 amino acids. Germline CDR1 reads SGDLS; CDR2 reads YYNGEE. The germline V and J ends were trimmed by 7 bases and 3 bases, with 23 bases remaining between them. The DNA of the CDR3 is TGTGCCAGCGGCCTGTCCGGGTCAGAAGGCCGCTACGAGCAGTACTTC. Translating it yields CASGLSGSEGRYEQYF.

The rearrangement uses TRBV4-1 and TRBJ1-1, with D maybe TRBD1 (5 bases). This CDR3 is built from 15 residues. The V end was cut by 2 bases, the J end by 8 bases, with 18 bases between. The V gene's germline CDR1 is MGHRA and CDR2 YSYEKL. CDR3 DNA: TGCGCCAGCAGCCAAATTCCAGGGCAAGAAGTAGAAGCTTTCTTT. It specifies CASSQIPGQEVEAFF.

This chain joins TRBV29-1 and TRBJ2-1, with D unresolved. CDR3 length equals 12 residues. Looked up from germline, CDR1 is SQVTM and CDR2 is ANQGSEA. Trimming shortened V by 4 bases and J by 6 bases, and 10 bases separated the two germline ends. The CDR3 region is CSVGRPGNEQFF. In DNA, the CDR3 is TGCAGCGTTGGTAGGCCCGGCAATGAGCAGTTCTTC.

CDR3 nucleotide sequence: TGCGCCAGCAGCATTGAGGGACTAGCGGGGGCTAGCACAGATACGCAGTATTTT. Its protein is CASSIEGLAGASTDTQYF. V and J are TRBV5-1 and TRBJ2-3, with 14 nucleotides matching TRBD2. This CDR3 is 18 amino acids long. The V gene's germline CDR1 is SGHRS and CDR2 YFSETQ. V was clipped by 4 bases and J by 0 bases; unmatched bases: 7.

The chain recombines TRBV7-6 with TRBJ2-7; no clear D. The V gene's germline CDR1 is SGHVS and CDR2 FNYEAQ. The CDR3 covers 12 residues. The V end was cut by 1 base, the J end by 7 bases, with 8 bases between. CDR3 sequence: CASSLGSGEQYF. The CDR3 DNA reads as TGTGCCAGCAGCTTAGGGTCTGGAGAGCAGTACTTC.

This sequence joins TRBV9 and TRBJ2-1, with 9 bases lining up with TRBD1. This CDR3 spans 17 amino acids. Germline-derived CDR1 and CDR2 are SGDLS and YYNGEE. Unmatched junction bases numbered 8, after V lost 4 bases and J lost 0 bases. CDR3 residues: CASSSRTGASSYNEQFF. The CDR3, as DNA: TGTGCCAGCAGCTCGCGGACAGGGGCTAGCTCCTACAATGAGCAGTTCTTC.

This chain joins TRBV7-8 and TRBJ2-3, with D perhaps TRBD2 (7 bases). The germline CDR1 and CDR2 sequences are SGHVS and FQNEAQ. The CDR3 extends over 17 amino acids. Trimming removed 3 bases at V and 4 bases at J, with 20 bases between. The CDR3 sequence is CASSFDPRGAGADTQYF. The CDR3 DNA follows: TGTGCCAGCAGCTTCGATCCACGGGGGGCCGGGGCAGATACGCAGTATTTT.

The rearrangement links TRBV30 to TRBJ1-1, with D possibly being TRBD1 (6 bases). This CDR3 has 16 amino acids. Germline V CDR1 and CDR2: GTSNPN, SVGIG (reference sequence). Trimming removed 3 bases from V and 0 bases from J, with 17 bases in between. CDR3 residues: CAWSWDTTEMNTEAFF. The CDR3 DNA follows: TGTGCCTGGAGCTGGGACACCACGGAGATGAACACTGAAGCTTTCTTT.

The chain carries TRBV7-2 and TRBJ2-1, with 7 positions matching TRBD2. Trimming removed 1 base from V and 6 bases from J; junction bases left unmatched: 18. The CDR3 covers 19 residues. Germline assignment: CDR1 SGHTA and CDR2 FQGNSA. DNA of the CDR3: TGTGCCAGCAGCTTAGTCGGGGCTCAGCGGGGAGGGCCGCGCAATGAGCAGTTCTTC. As protein: CASSLVGAQRGGPRNEQFF.

The rearrangement uses TRBV5-1 and TRBJ1-6; TRBD1 matches 7 bases. The germline gives CDR1 SGHRS, CDR2 YFSETQ. The ends lost 1 base at V and 6 bases at J; junction bases unmatched: 4. CDR3 length: 15 residues. CDR3 sequence (DNA): TGCGCCAGCAGCTTGACCTCAGGGGGTAATTCACCCCTCCACTTT. Translated: CASSLTSGGNSPLHF.

The chain uses TRBV19 and TRBJ2-1, with 10 positions matching TRBD1. Germline V gives CDR1 LNHDA, CDR2 SQIVND (reference sequence). This CDR3 has 15 residues. V lost 5 bases, J lost 6 bases, and 7 bases stayed unmatched. In DNA, the CDR3 is TGTGCCAGTAGTCCCCAGTGGACAGGGGGCAATGAGCAGTTCTTC. Its protein product is CASSPQWTGGNEQFF.

The CDR3: CASSFEGANQPQHF. For the CDR3, the DNA is TGCGCCAGCAGCTTTGAAGGGGCTAATCAGCCCCAGCATTTT. V is TRBV5-1 and J is TRBJ1-5, with a tentative D call TRBD1 (5 bases). With 2 bases removed from V and 4 bases from J, the gap between germline ends came to 10 bases. The CDR3 has 14 amino acids. From germline, CDR1 is SGHRS and CDR2 YFSETQ. The variable domain in full, with the rest retrieved from reference TRBV5-1 and TRBJ1-5, is KAGVTQTPRYLIKTRGQQVTLSCSPISGHRSVSWYQQTPGQGLQFLFEYFSETQRNKGNFPGRFSGRQFSNSRSEMNVSTLELGDSALYLCASSFEGANQPQHFGDGTRLSIL.

V gene TRBV5-1 combines with J gene TRBJ2-5, with 8 bases aligning to TRBD2. V was clipped by 2 bases and J by 2 bases; unmatched bases: 5. The germline V gene encodes CDR1 SGHRS and CDR2 YFSETQ. This CDR3 has 15 residues. CDR3 nucleotide sequence: TGCGCCAGCAGCTTACGGACTAGCCGTCAAGAGACCCAGTACTTC. This gives the protein CASSLRTSRQETQYF.

This clone came up a few times. The V gene is TRBV29-1, the J gene TRBJ1-2; perhaps TRBD1 as D (6 bases). The V gene's germline CDR1 is SQVTM and CDR2 ANQGSEA. CDR3 length: 12 amino acids. V was pared by 6 bases and J by 3 bases, with 11 bases between. Here the CDR3 reads CSVAGQYYGYTF. The CDR3 nucleotides are TGCAGCGTCGCCGGACAGTACTATGGCTACACCTTC.

V and J are TRBV6-6 and TRBJ2-2, with TRBD2 as a possible D gene (5 bases). Germline CDR1 reads MNHNY; CDR2 reads SVGAGI (reference sequence). This CDR3 has 16 residues. Trimming removed 0 bases from V and 3 bases from J, with 11 bases in between. CDR3 residues: CASSYSSQRYTGELFF. The CDR3 DNA reads as TGTGCCAGCAGTTACTCGAGCCAGCGGTACACCGGGGAGCTGTTTTTT.

The chain employs TRBV29-1 and TRBJ1-3; 7 bases align to TRBD1. Trimming at V came to 6 bases and at J to 2 bases, leaving 4 bases not matched to a gene. The CDR3 has 13 amino acids. Germline values: CDR1 SQVTM, CDR2 ANQGSEA. This CDR3 is CSVATGAGNTIYF. CDR3 bases: TGCAGCGTAGCCACAGGGGCTGGAAACACCATATATTTT.

The chain combines TRBV4-3 with TRBJ2-1; no clear D gene. Germline V gene data show CDR1 as LGHNA and CDR2 as YSLEER. The V and J ends lost 0 bases and 6 bases respectively, with 9 bases between them. The CDR3 runs 14 residues. The CDR3 protein is CASSQEPASNEQFF. The CDR3 DNA sequence: TGCGCCAGCAGCCAAGAGCCCGCCAGCAATGAGCAGTTCTTC.

This sequence joins TRBV19 and TRBJ1-1; D gene ambiguous. The germline V and J ends were trimmed by 0 bases and 2 bases, with 7 bases remaining between them. The germline V gene encodes CDR1 LNHDA and CDR2 SQIVND (reference sequence). The CDR3 is 14 residues long. Written as DNA, the CDR3 is TGTGCCAGTAGTATAGATCGCAGAAACACTGAAGCTTTCTTT. It specifies CASSIDRRNTEAFF.

The chain joins TRBV6-1 to TRBJ1-2, with 7 positions matching TRBD1. The CDR3 extends over 15 amino acids. CDR1 and CDR2 (germline): MNHNS, SASEGT. After removal of 1 base from V and 2 bases from J, the junction contained 4 bases not matched to a gene. The CDR3 loop reads CASSEGTGRNYGYTF. The CDR3 coding sequence is TGTGCCAGCAGTGAAGGGACAGGCCGCAACTATGGCTACACCTTC.

CDR3: CASSQDGGGATDTQYF. The CDR3 DNA sequence: TGCGCCAGCAGCCAAGATGGCGGGGGGGCCACAGATACGCAGTATTTT. This chain joins TRBV4-3 and TRBJ2-3; 9 nucleotides match TRBD2. From germline, CDR1 is LGHNA and CDR2 YSLEER. The CDR3 consists of 16 residues. J lost 2 bases, V lost 0 bases, and 3 bases had no gene match.

This clone has a handful of counts. The rearrangement joins TRBV19 to TRBJ2-5, with D hard to call. Trimming took off 1 base at V and 3 bases at J, with 6 bases between the two ends. The CDR3 loop spans 13 amino acids. CDR1 and CDR2 from the germline V gene are LNHDA and SQIVND (reference sequence). DNA of the CDR3: TGTGCCAGTAGTATAGCGGCCGAAGAGACCCAGTACTTC. Translating gives CASSIAAEETQYF.

This clone was seen a handful of times. Different DNA sequences within this sample yield the same CDR3. The rearrangement joins TRBV29-1 to TRBJ1-1; no definite D call. In germline, CDR1 is SQVTM, CDR2 ANQGSEA. Trimming left V 4 bases short and J 5 bases short, with 5 bases between. This CDR3 has 10 residues. The CDR3 reads CSVVGTEAFF. The CDR3 DNA reads TGCAGCGTTGTGGGGACTGAAGCTTTCTTT.

The CDR3 is CAWSVSDSHLNTIYF. The CDR3 DNA reads TGTGCCTGGAGTGTATCGGACAGCCACTTAAACACCATATATTTT. This chain uses TRBV30 with TRBJ1-3, with D possibly TRBD1 on 6 matching bases. Trimming stripped 0 bases from V and 6 bases from J, with 15 bases between. The CDR3 has 15 residues. CDR1 GTSNPN and CDR2 SVGIG come from the germline V gene (reference sequence).